This T cell receptor beta chain was captured by sequencing in a study of T-cell reconstitution after alpha-beta-depleted transplantation in children. Using unique molecular identifiers, the investigators prepared the TCRbeta library. TCRdb processed the PCR reads anew with MiXCR; each CDR3 protein has one entry. Of 100,000 to 120,000 distinct CDR3 sequences detected, approximately 10% appear once; the ten largest clones hold around 8.2%. V dropped 4 bases and J dropped 9 bases, with 21 bases sitting between them. The CDR3 runs to 15 residues. Germline V gene lookup returns CDR1 SEHNR and CDR2 FQNEAQ (reference sequence). This clonotype has a count of ten or more.

This receptor was obtained from a human donor who donated a stem cell graft to a child with acute lymphoblastic leukemia. The specimen comprised PBMCs from the stem cell graft donor, sampled from the stem cell graft. V is TRBV7-9 and J is TRBJ1-2; a weak D match, TRBD1 (5 bases). CDR3 sequence reads: CASSSNSGTPKRYTF. The CDR3 DNA is TGTGCCAGCAGCTCGAACTCCGGGACCCCAAAACGCTACACCTTC.